Listed below are T cell receptor beta chains from one sample, sequenced in a study of technical replicates of blood from four donors. The method was immunoSEQ multiplex PCR; TCRdb's version includes in-frame clones alone and lacks a portion of them. The sample contains around 9,000 clones, 90% to 95% of which appear only once. Sequencing was done on a sample of PBMCs. The receptor set was obtained from a human donor in good health. Both conserved end residues are part of each CDR3. The order of the fields is V gene, J gene, D gene, CDR3 length, CDR3 DNA, CDR3 protein. A D gene is named only where the DNA matches it firmly.

V: TRBV7-9; J: TRBJ1-1; D: TRBD1; length: 15; DNA: TGTGCCAGCAGCGCACGGACAGGGGGCTTGCTGGATGCTTTCTTT; CDR3: CASSARTGGLLDAFF
V: TRBV5-1; J: TRBJ2-1; D: TRBD1; length: 16; DNA: TGCGCCAGCAGCTTGGCCCCGGGACAGGGGACCGGTGAGCAGTTCTTC; CDR3: CASSLAPGQGTGEQFF
V: TRBV4-1; J: TRBJ2-7; D: TRBD1; length: 13; DNA: TGCGCCAGCAGCCAGGGACAGGGCGACGAGCAGTACTTC; CDR3: CASSQGQGDEQYF
V: TRBV6-5; J: TRBJ1-3; D: NA; length: 15; DNA: TGTGCCAGCAGTTATCAGGGCCTCTCTGGAAACACCATATATTTT; CDR3: CASSYQGLSGNTIYF
V: TRBV10-1; J: TRBJ2-2; D: TRBD1; length: 16; DNA: TGCGCCAGCAGCCCTGGGACAGGGTGGAAAGGCGGGGAGCTGTTTTTT; CDR3: CASSPGTGWKGGELFF
V: TRBV2; J: TRBJ1-4; D: NA; length: 15; DNA: TGTGCCAGCAGGAGAGTTGTCAGGGGACGGGAAAAACTGTTTTTT; CDR3: CASRRVVRGREKLFF
V: TRBV5-6; J: TRBJ2-2; D: TRBD2; length: 18; DNA: TGTGCCAGCAGCCAACTCGGACTAGCGGGAGGCAACACCGGGGAGCTGTTTTTT; CDR3: CASSQLGLAGGNTGELFF
V: TRBV2; J: TRBJ2-1; D: TRBD1; length: 14; DNA: TGTGCCAGCAGGACAGGGGGGATTTGGAATGAGCAGTTCTTC; CDR3: CASRTGGIWNEQFF
V: TRBV6-4; J: TRBJ2-2; D: NA; length: 14; DNA: TGTGCCAGCAGTGACTCACAGGCCACCGGGGAGCTGTTTTTT; CDR3: CASSDSQATGELFF
V: TRBV25-1; J: TRBJ2-3; D: NA; length: 15; DNA: TGTGCCAGCAGTGAAACCGGGGTGGGCACAGATACGCAGTATTTT; CDR3: CASSETGVGTDTQYF
V: TRBV19; J: TRBJ2-7; D: NA; length: 16; DNA: TGTGCCAGTACGGTCGCCCTGGGAGGTGGCTCCTACGAGCAGTACTTC; CDR3: CASTVALGGGSYEQYF